This T cell receptor beta chain came from a study of PD-L1 blockade in urothelial cancer. About the research overall: When blood samples were assessed, the median T cell count was some 150,000.

General study points: In blood at 3 weeks, tumor-associated clones expanded more among patients with durable benefit.

Data came from immunoSEQ multiplex PCR; TCRdb stores just in-frame clones and leaves some out. The sample gives tens of thousands of clones, 84% of which show up once; approximately 10% is in the top ten. Regarding this clone: Its antigen remains unknown.

Time point noted: pretreatment peripheral blood. Samples were collected from each patient before treatment and during treatment. Each patient gave between 1 and 8 of them in total. Germline V gene data show CDR1 as SGHRS and CDR2 as YFSETQ. Trimming left V 0 bases short and J 0 bases short, with 13 bases between. The CDR3 sequence is 18 residues long. The V gene is TRBV5-1, the J gene TRBJ2-6; D is possibly TRBD2 (6 bases). The sequencing here drew on PBMCs, taken around atezolizumab (anti-PD-L1) treatment. This TCR came from a woman aged 65 to 85 with urothelial cancer. This CDR3 reads CASSLVRQGGSGANVLTF. CDR3 in DNA: TGCGCCAGCAGCTTGGTACGCCAGGGAGGCTCTGGGGCCAACGTCCTGACTTTC.